These 5 T cell receptor beta chains originate from one sample sequenced in a study of vaccination effects on CD4 cells after COVID-19. The method was immunoSEQ multiplex PCR; TCRdb's version includes in-frame clones alone and lacks a portion of them. The sample contains some 34,000 clones, 82% of which appear only once. Antigens for these TCRs are unknown. Antigen-specific CD4+ T cells were expanded with viral peptide pools in the ViraFEST assay before sequencing. Researchers isolated CD4+ T cells once approximately 10 days of culture had elapsed. All study participants received two doses of BNT162b2 or mRNA-1273 vaccine. The specimen comprised CD4+ T cells from PBMCs cultured with HCoV-NL63 spike peptides, sampled after COVID-19 vaccination. The origin of the receptors is a human donor who received a COVID-19 vaccine. Some clones in this sample may be carry-over from other donors' samples.

This chain connects TRBV28 to TRBJ2-5, with D possibly TRBD1 on 5 matching bases. Trimming removed 6 bases from V and 4 bases from J, with 18 bases in between. The CDR3 runs 15 residues. Germline CDR1 and CDR2: MDHEN and SYDVKM. CDR3 coding DNA: TGTGCCAGCAGCCCCCCAGGGTCATCAGGAGAGACCCAGTACTTC. Protein product: CASSPPGSSGETQYF.

The chain uses TRBV5-1 and TRBJ1-4; no definite D call. The CDR3 covers 15 residues. V shed 4 bases and J shed 0 bases, with 10 bases lying between them. CDR1 is SGHRS, CDR2 YFSETQ, per germline. The CDR3 spells CASSPRPPTNEKLFF. The CDR3 coding sequence is TGCGCCAGCAGCCCACGGCCGCCAACTAATGAAAAACTGTTTTTT. Filled out from reference TRBV5-1 and TRBJ1-4, the complete variable domain reads KAGVTQTPRYLIKTRGQQVTLSCSPISGHRSVSWYQQTPGQGLQFLFEYFSETQRNKGNFPGRFSGRQFSNSRSEMNVSTLELGDSALYLCASSPRPPTNEKLFFGSGTQLSVL.

The chain employs TRBV6-2 or TRBV6-3 and TRBJ2-3; no reliable D call. Germline CDR1 and CDR2: MNHEY and SVGEGT. The V end was cut by 3 bases, the J end by 6 bases, with 7 bases between. The length of the CDR3 is 12 residues. In nucleotides, the CDR3 is TGTGCCAGCAGTTATCTTCAGGATACGCAGTATTTT. Its translation is CASSYLQDTQYF.

This chain uses TRBV28 with TRBJ2-3; D may be TRBD1 (5 bases). Trimming removed 3 bases from V and 5 bases from J, with 9 bases in between. Germline values: CDR1 MDHEN, CDR2 SYDVKM. This CDR3 contains 13 residues. Here the CDR3 DNA reads TGTGCCAGCAGTTTGGCAGGGATAGATACGCAGTATTTT. As protein: CASSLAGIDTQYF.

Of note for this clone: In this CDR3 the conserved last residue, phenylalanine or tryptophan, is missing, so a read error is likely. Because the CDR3's place on the DNA is in doubt, the DNA is left out and the CDR3 is given as listed by TCRdb. The chain recombines TRBV12-3 or TRBV12-4 with TRBJ2-7; no check of the table's D call, TRBD1, against the DNA was made. Counting both end residues, the CDR3 totals 9 amino acids. The CDR3 loop is CARPDVPPP.